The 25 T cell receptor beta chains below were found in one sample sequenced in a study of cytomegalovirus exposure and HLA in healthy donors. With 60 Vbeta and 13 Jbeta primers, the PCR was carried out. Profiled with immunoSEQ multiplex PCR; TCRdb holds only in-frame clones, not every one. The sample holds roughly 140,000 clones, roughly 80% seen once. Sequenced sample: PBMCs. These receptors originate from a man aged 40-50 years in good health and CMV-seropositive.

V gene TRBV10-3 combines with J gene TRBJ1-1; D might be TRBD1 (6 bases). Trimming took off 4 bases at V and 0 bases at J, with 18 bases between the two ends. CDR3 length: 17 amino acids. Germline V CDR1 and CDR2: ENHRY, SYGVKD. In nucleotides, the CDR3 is TGTGCCATCAGTGCTCGAGGGGGATTCGCCTTGAACACTGAAGCTTTCTTT. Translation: CAISARGGFALNTEAFF.

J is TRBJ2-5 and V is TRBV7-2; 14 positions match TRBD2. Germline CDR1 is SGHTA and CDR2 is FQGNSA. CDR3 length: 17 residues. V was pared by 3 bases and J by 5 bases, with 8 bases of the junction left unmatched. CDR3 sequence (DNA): TGTGCCAGCAGCTTGTTGACTAGCGGGGGGGCCGGGGAGACCCAGTACTTC. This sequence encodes CASSLLTSGGAGETQYF.

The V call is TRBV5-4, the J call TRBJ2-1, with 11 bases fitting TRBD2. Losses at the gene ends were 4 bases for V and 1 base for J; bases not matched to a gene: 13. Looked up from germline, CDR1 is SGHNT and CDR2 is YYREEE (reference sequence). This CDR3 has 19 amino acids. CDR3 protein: CASSQRTSGSMGSYNEQFF. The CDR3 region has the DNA TGTGCCAGCAGCCAAAGGACTAGCGGGTCCATGGGGTCCTACAATGAGCAGTTCTTC.

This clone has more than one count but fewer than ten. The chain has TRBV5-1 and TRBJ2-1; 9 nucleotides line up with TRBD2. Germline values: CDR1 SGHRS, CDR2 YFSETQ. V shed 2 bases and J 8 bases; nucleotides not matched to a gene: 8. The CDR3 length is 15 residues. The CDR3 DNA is TGCGCCAGCAGCTTAGTTGGGGTAGCGGGAGATGAGCAGTTCTTC. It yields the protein CASSLVGVAGDEQFF.

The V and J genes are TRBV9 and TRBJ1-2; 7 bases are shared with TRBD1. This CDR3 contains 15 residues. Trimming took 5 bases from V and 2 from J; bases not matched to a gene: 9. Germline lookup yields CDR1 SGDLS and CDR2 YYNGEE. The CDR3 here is CASRDQGGGNYGYTF. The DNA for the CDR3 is TGTGCCAGCAGGGACCAGGGGGGAGGAAACTATGGCTACACCTTC.

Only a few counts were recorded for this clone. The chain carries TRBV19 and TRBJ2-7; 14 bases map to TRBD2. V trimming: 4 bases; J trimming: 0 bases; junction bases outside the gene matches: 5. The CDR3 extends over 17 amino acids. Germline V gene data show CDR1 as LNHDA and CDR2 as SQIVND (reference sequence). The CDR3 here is CASSKGLAGDPSYEQYF. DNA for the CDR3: TGTGCCAGTAGTAAGGGACTAGCGGGAGATCCCTCCTACGAGCAGTACTTC.

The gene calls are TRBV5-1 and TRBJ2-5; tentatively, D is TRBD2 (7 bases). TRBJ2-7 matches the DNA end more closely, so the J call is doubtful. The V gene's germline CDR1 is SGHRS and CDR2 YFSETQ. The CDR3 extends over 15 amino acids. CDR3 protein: CASSLDWGGRYEQYF. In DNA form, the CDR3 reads TGCGCCAGCAGCTTGGACTGGGGGGGCCGGTACGAGCAGTACTTC.

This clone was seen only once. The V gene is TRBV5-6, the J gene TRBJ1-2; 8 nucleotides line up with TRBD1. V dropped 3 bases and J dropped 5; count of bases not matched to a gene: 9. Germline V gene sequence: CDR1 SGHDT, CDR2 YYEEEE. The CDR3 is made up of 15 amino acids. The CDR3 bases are TGTGCCAGCAGCTGGGCCCCGGACAGGGTGTATGGCTACACCTTC. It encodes CASSWAPDRVYGYTF.

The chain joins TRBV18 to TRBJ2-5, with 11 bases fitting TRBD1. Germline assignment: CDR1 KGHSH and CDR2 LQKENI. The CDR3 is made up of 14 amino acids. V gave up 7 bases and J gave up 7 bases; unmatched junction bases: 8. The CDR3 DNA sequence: TGTGCCAGCTACCCGGGACAGGGGGTAGCGACCCAGTACTTC. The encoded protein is CASYPGQGVATQYF.

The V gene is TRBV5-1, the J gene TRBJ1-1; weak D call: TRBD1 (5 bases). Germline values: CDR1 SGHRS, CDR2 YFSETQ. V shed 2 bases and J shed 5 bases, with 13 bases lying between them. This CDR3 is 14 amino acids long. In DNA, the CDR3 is TGCGCCAGCAGCTTTTACGGTACAGGAACTGAAGCTTTCTTT. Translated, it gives CASSFYGTGTEAFF.

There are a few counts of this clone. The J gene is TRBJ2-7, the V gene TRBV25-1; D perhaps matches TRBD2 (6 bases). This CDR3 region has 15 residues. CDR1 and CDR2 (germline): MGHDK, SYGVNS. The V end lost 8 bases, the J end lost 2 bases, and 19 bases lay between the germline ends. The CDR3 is CASEAGGPTTYEQYF. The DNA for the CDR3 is TGTGCCAGCGAAGCCGGGGGTCCTACTACCTACGAGCAGTACTTC.

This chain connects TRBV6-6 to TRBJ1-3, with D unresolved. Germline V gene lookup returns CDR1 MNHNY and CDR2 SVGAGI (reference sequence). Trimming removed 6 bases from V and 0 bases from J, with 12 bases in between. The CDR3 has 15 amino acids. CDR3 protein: CASRMNSNSGNTIYF. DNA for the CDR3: TGTGCCAGCAGGATGAACAGTAACTCTGGAAACACCATATATTTT.

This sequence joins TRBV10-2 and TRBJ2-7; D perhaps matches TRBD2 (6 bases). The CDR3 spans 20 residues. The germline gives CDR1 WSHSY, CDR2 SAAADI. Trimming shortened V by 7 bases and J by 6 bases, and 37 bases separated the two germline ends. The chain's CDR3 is CASKPRWGEVVARASGEQYF. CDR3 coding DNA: TGCGCCAGCAAACCCCGGTGGGGGGAGGTGGTAGCGAGGGCTTCGGGCGAGCAGTACTTC.

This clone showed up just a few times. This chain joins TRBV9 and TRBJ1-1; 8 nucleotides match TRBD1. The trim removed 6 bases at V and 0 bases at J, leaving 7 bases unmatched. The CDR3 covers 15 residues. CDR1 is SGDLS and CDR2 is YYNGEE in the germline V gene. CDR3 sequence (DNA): TGTGCCAGCACTTTGACAGGGGTAATGAACACTGAAGCTTTCTTT. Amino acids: CASTLTGVMNTEAFF.

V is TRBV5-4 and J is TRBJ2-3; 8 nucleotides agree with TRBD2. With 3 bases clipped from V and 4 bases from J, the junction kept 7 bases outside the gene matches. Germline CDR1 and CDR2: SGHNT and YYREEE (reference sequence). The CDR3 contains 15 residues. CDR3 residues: CASSWIAGKADTQYF. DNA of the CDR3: TGTGCCAGCAGCTGGATAGCGGGAAAGGCAGATACGCAGTATTTT.

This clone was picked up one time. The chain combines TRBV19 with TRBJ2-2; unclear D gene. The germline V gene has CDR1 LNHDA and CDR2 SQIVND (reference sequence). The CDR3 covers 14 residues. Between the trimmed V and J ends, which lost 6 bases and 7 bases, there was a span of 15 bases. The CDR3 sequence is CASSRSPRVGELFF. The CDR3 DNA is TGTGCCAGTAGCCGATCCCCTCGGGTCGGGGAGCTGTTTTTT.

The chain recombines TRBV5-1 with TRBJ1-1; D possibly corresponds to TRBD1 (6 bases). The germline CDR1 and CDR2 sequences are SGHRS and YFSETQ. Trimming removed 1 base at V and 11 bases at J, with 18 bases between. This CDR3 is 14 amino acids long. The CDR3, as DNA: TGCGCCAGCAGCTTGTTCTGGGGGCAATTGCGGGCTTTCTTT. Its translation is CASSLFWGQLRAFF. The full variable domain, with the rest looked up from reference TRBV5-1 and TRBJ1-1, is KAGVTQTPRYLIKTRGQQVTLSCSPISGHRSVSWYQQTPGQGLQFLFEYFSETQRNKGNFPGRFSGRQFSNSRSEMNVSTLELGDSALYLCASSLFWGQLRAFFGQGTRLTVV.

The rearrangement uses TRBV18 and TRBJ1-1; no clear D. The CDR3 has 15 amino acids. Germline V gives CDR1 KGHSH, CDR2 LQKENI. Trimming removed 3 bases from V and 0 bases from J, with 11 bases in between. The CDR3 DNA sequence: TGTGCCAGCTCACCTTGGGAGGGCTTGAACACTGAAGCTTTCTTT. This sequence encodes CASSPWEGLNTEAFF.

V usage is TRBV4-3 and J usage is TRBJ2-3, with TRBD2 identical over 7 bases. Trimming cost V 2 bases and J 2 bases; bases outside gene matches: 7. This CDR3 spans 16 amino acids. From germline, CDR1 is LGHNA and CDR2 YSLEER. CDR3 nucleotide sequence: TGCGCCAGCAGCCAATTGGCGGGGGACCCCACAGATACGCAGTATTTT. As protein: CASSQLAGDPTDTQYF.

The CDR3 here is CASSFPGVSYNEQFF. The DNA of the CDR3 is TGTGCCAGCAGCTTTCCGGGAGTTTCCTACAATGAGCAGTTCTTC. The chain employs TRBV7-9 and TRBJ2-1, with D perhaps TRBD2 (6 bases). In germline, CDR1 is SEHNR, CDR2 FQNEAQ (reference sequence). The CDR3 runs 15 residues. Trimming removed 3 bases at V and 1 base at J, with 10 bases between.

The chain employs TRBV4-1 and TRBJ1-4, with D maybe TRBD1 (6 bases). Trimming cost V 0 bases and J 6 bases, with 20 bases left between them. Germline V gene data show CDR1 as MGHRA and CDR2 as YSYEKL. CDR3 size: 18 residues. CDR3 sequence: CASSQEFATGNRYEKLFF. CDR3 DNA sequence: TGCGCCAGCAGCCAAGAATTTGCTACAGGGAATCGGTATGAAAAACTGTTTTTT.

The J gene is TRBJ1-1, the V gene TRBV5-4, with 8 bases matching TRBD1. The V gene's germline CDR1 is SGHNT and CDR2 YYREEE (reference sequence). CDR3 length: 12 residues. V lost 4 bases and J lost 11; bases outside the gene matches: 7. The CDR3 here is CASSRTGSLAFF. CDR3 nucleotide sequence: TGTGCCAGCAGCAGGACAGGGAGTTTGGCTTTCTTT.

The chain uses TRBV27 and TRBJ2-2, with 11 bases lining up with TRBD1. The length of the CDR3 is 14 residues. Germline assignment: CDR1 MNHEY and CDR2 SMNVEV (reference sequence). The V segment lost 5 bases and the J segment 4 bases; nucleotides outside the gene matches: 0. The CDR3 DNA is TGTGCCAGCAGTGGACAGGGGGCCACCGGGGAGCTGTTTTTT. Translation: CASSGQGATGELFF.

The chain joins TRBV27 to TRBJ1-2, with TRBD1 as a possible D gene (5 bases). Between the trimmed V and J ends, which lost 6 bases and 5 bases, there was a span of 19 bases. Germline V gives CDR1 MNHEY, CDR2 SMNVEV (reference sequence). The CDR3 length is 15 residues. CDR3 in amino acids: CASSSEYRGRYGYTF. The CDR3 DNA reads TGTGCCAGCAGCTCCGAGTATCGGGGGAGATATGGCTACACCTTC.

CDR3 sequence reads: CASSSGTGVRNEQFF. CDR3 sequence (DNA): TGCGCCAGCAGCTCCGGGACAGGGGTGAGGAATGAGCAGTTCTTC. This rearrangement joins TRBV5-1 to TRBJ2-1, with 10 positions matching TRBD1. The CDR3 is 15 amino acids. The germline CDR1 and CDR2 sequences are SGHRS and YFSETQ. The V segment lost 3 bases and the J segment 7 bases; nucleotides outside the gene matches: 7. The full variable domain, with the rest looked up from reference TRBV5-1 and TRBJ2-1, is KAGVTQTPRYLIKTRGQQVTLSCSPISGHRSVSWYQQTPGQGLQFLFEYFSETQRNKGNFPGRFSGRQFSNSRSEMNVSTLELGDSALYLCASSSGTGVRNEQFFGPGTRLTVL.